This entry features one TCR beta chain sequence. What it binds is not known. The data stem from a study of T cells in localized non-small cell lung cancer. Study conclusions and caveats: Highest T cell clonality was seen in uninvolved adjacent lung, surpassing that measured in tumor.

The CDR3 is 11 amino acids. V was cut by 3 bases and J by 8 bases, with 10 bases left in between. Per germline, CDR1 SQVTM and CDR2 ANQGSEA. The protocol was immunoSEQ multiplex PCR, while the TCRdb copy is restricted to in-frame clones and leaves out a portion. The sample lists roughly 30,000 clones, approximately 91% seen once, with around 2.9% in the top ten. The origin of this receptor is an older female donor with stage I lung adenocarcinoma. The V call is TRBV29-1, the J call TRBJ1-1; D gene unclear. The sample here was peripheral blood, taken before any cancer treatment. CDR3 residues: CSVDSTDEAFF. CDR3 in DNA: TGCAGCGTTGACTCCACGGACGAAGCTTTCTTT.